A single sample gave rise to the 8 T cell receptor beta chains below, sequenced in a study of shared clonotypes between healthy human individuals. Assay: immunoSEQ multiplex PCR; the TCRdb copy retains only in-frame clones and omits some. The data hold 2 million to 2.5 million clones, with less than 95% observed a single time. Cells designated naive CD8 were CD45RO-negative and were positively selected for CCR7, with terminally differentiated effector memory CD45RA+ cells excluded. The sequencing input was naive CD8+ T cells sorted from blood. These receptors were taken from a young man in good health.

The chain is built from TRBV7-2 and TRBJ2-1; maybe TRBD2 (6 bases). This CDR3 comprises 14 residues. CDR1 and CDR2 (germline): SGHTA, FQGNSA. V shed 6 bases and J shed 0 bases, with 9 bases lying between them. The CDR3 is CASRGGNSYNEQFF. The CDR3 nucleotides are TGTGCCAGCAGAGGCGGGAACTCCTACAATGAGCAGTTCTTC. The entire variable domain, with the rest obtained from reference TRBV7-2 and TRBJ2-1, is as follows: GAGVSQSPSNKVTEKGKDVELRCDPISGHTALYWYRQSLGQGLEFLIYFQGNSAPDKSGLPSDRFSAERTGGSVSTLTIQRTQQEDSAVYLCASRGGNSYNEQFFGPGTRLTVL.

The chain recombines TRBV27 with TRBJ2-5; D might be TRBD1 or TRBD2, each matching 7 bases. The germline V and J ends were trimmed by 5 bases and 2 bases, with 18 bases remaining between them. Germline lookup yields CDR1 MNHEY and CDR2 SMNVEV (reference sequence). CDR3 length equals 16 residues. The CDR3 sequence is CASSETPGGVQETQYF. In nucleotides, the CDR3 is TGTGCCAGCAGTGAGACCCCAGGGGGGGTACAAGAGACCCAGTACTTC.

This clone was counted a few times. The same CDR3 also results from other DNA sequences found in this sample. The chain uses TRBV4-1 and TRBJ1-1; weak D call: TRBD1 (5 bases). CDR3 length: 13 residues. From germline, CDR1 is MGHRA and CDR2 YSYEKL. The germline V and J ends were trimmed by 2 bases and 1 base, with 5 bases remaining between them. The CDR3 DNA follows: TGCGCCAGCAGCCAAACAGGGAACACTGAAGCTTTCTTT. Its protein product is CASSQTGNTEAFF.

V is TRBV7-9 and J is TRBJ2-7, with 9 nucleotides matching TRBD1. CDR1 is SEHNR, CDR2 FQNEAQ, per germline (reference sequence). This CDR3 contains 14 residues. J lost 6 bases, V lost 0 bases, and 3 bases had no gene match. CDR3 sequence: CASSLAGTGSEQYF. In DNA form, the CDR3 reads TGTGCCAGCAGCTTAGCCGGGACAGGGAGCGAGCAGTACTTC.

V is TRBV27 and J is TRBJ1-1, with TRBD1 as a possible D gene (5 bases). The V end was cut by 0 bases, the J end by 0 bases, with 14 bases between. This CDR3 is built from 17 residues. Germline CDR1 MNHEY, CDR2 SMNVEV (reference sequence). CDR3 sequence: CASSLSWAGLMNTEAFF. Written as DNA, the CDR3 is TGTGCCAGCAGTTTATCGTGGGCAGGGCTAATGAACACTGAAGCTTTCTTT.

J is TRBJ1-1 and V is TRBV5-6; D gene ambiguous. Germline V lookup: CDR1 SGHDT, CDR2 YYEEEE. The CDR3 extends over 11 amino acids. V was trimmed by 4 bases and J by 4 bases, leaving 5 bases between them. This CDR3 is CASSVSTEAFF. The CDR3 DNA sequence: TGTGCCAGCAGCGTATCCACTGAAGCTTTCTTT.

The count of this clone is one. V is TRBV6-5 and J is TRBJ1-5; no reliable D call. The V end was cut by 5 bases, the J end by 5 bases, with 10 bases between. The CDR3 consists of 13 residues. In germline, CDR1 is MNHEY, CDR2 SVGAGI. The CDR3 DNA follows: TGTGCCAGCAGTGAGACCGATTATCAGCCCCAGCATTTT. Translating it yields CASSETDYQPQHF.

V gene TRBV10-2 combines with J gene TRBJ2-5, with D perhaps TRBD1 (5 bases). V was shortened by 6 bases and J by 5 bases, with 19 bases between the two germline ends. This CDR3 comprises 15 residues. Germline V CDR1 and CDR2: WSHSY, SAAADI. The CDR3 region has the DNA TGCGCCAGCAGCTCTTCCCAGGGCAGCAGCGAGACCCAGTACTTC. Encoded protein: CASSSSQGSSETQYF.